This TCR beta chain was found in a study of blood T cell repertoires in COVID-19. Background on the study: Acute and convalescent COVID-19 specimens originated in the United States, Italy and Spain. Sources were T cells, B-cell-depleted T cells, or PBMCs; the material itself was cDNA or gDNA.

Original analysis: Using reference gene primer amplification, nucleated cell counts were estimated. Sequencing was performed with immunoSEQ multiplex PCR; in TCRdb, only in-frame clones are kept and a portion is missing. V and J calls and clone size are copied from that table; D and trimming were computed from the DNA. The data show around 250,000 clones, 88% seen once. Trimming removed 5 bases at V and 5 bases at J, with 15 bases between. The V gene's germline CDR1 is SGHTA and CDR2 FQGNSA. The CDR3 has 14 amino acids. The TCR comes from a human donor in a cohort sampled during active COVID-19. Material: peripheral blood. This rearrangement joins TRBV7-2 to TRBJ2-5, with a weak D call TRBD2 (5 bases). Here the CDR3 DNA reads TGTGCCAGCAGCGTACTAGGCCCCAGGGAGACCCAGTACTTC. It yields the protein CASSVLGPRETQYF.